The 28 T cell receptor beta chains below all came from one sample that was sequenced in a study of blood T cell repertoires in COVID-19. Clones were sequenced by immunoSEQ multiplex PCR, and TCRdb holds only the in-frame ones, with some missing. The sample has about 210,000 clones, 75% to 85% seen once. The sample comprised peripheral blood. These receptors all come from a middle-aged man with COVID-19, enrolled during active disease.

CDR3 region: CASSVGEGTEPQHF. The CDR3 coding sequence is TGTGCCAGCAGCGTAGGGGAGGGGACGGAGCCCCAGCATTTT. The V gene is TRBV9, the J gene TRBJ1-5, with D possibly TRBD1 on 5 matching bases. The CDR3 covers 14 residues. The germline CDR1 and CDR2 sequences are SGDLS and YYNGEE. Trimming removed 0 bases at V and 8 bases at J, with 12 bases between.

The rearrangement joins TRBV19 to TRBJ2-4; D is unclear. V lost 3 bases and J lost 0, with 9 bases in between. Germline CDR1 reads LNHDA; CDR2 reads SQIVND (reference sequence). The CDR3 contains 15 residues. CDR3 bases: TGTGCCAGTAGTATTCAGGCAGTAGCCAAAAACATTCAGTACTTC. This gives the protein CASSIQAVAKNIQYF.

The V gene is TRBV5-4, the J gene TRBJ1-3; D not certain. The CDR3 runs 16 residues. Per the germline V gene, CDR1 is SGHNT and CDR2 is YYREEE (reference sequence). Deletions cut 2 bases from V and 0 bases from J, with 12 bases between. CDR3 DNA sequence: TGTGCCAGCAGCTTAAGCGCGTCAGTCTCTGGAAACACCATATATTTT. It is translated as CASSLSASVSGNTIYF.

The chain combines TRBV19 with TRBJ1-2; maybe TRBD1 (6 bases). The CDR3 is 15 residues long. Trimming shortened V by 6 bases and J by 2 bases, and 16 bases separated the two germline ends. Germline V lookup: CDR1 LNHDA, CDR2 SQIVND (reference sequence). The CDR3 reads CASSVILGQNYGYTF. CDR3 nucleotide sequence: TGTGCCAGTAGCGTGATCCTCGGACAGAACTATGGCTACACCTTC.

The chain has TRBV7-9 and TRBJ1-1; 8 positions match TRBD1. Looked up from germline, CDR1 is SEHNR and CDR2 is FQNEAQ (reference sequence). The CDR3 runs to 15 residues. The V segment lost 5 bases and the J segment 2 bases; nucleotides outside the gene matches: 7. This CDR3 is CASSLDGTGNTEAFF. The CDR3 DNA is TGTGCCAGCAGCCTAGACGGGACAGGCAACACTGAAGCTTTCTTT.

The V and J genes are TRBV7-3 and TRBJ1-2, with D perhaps matching TRBD1 (5 bases). This CDR3 contains 13 residues. The germline CDR1 and CDR2 sequences are SGHTA and FQGTGA. Trimming pared 6 bases from V and 8 bases from J, leaving 16 bases between. CDR3 amino acids: CASSSTWGEGYTF. CDR3 in DNA: TGTGCCAGCAGTTCAACATGGGGGGAAGGCTACACCTTC.

This chain connects TRBV7-3 to TRBJ1-1; D not resolved. The CDR3 runs to 13 residues. Germline V gene data show CDR1 as SGHTA and CDR2 as FQGTGA. V was clipped by 1 base and J by 1 base, with 4 bases between them. The CDR3 is CASSLNKNTEAFF. As DNA, the CDR3 is TGTGCCAGCAGCTTAAACAAGAACACTGAAGCTTTCTTT. The entire variable domain, with the rest obtained from reference TRBV7-3 and TRBJ1-1, is as follows: GAGVSQTPSNKVTEKGKYVELRCDPISGHTALYWYRQSLGQGPEFLIYFQGTGAADDSGLPNDRFFAVRPEGSVSTLKIQRTERGDSAVYLCASSLNKNTEAFFGQGTRLTVV.

This chain uses TRBV9 with TRBJ2-2, with 7 bases fitting TRBD1. The V gene's germline CDR1 is SGDLS and CDR2 YYNGEE. The CDR3 has 15 residues. The trim removed 7 bases at V and 0 bases at J, leaving 6 bases unmatched. CDR3 amino acids: CASRRGTANTGELFF. CDR3 DNA: TGTGCCAGCCGGCGAGGGACAGCGAACACCGGGGAGCTGTTTTTT.

This clone has only a few counts. The chain couples TRBV4-3 to TRBJ1-2; D call uncertain. Germline V gene sequence: CDR1 LGHNA, CDR2 YSLEER. CDR3 size: 13 residues. V was pared by 0 bases and J by 5 bases, with 7 bases between. DNA of the CDR3: TGCGCCAGCAGCCAAGAAACCGGGTATGGCTACACCTTC. Its translation is CASSQETGYGYTF.

This clone was counted once. V is TRBV5-1 and J is TRBJ2-1, with 7 bases aligning to TRBD2. V lost 1 base to trimming and J lost 10 bases; unmatched junction nucleotides: 11. CDR1 SGHRS and CDR2 YFSETQ come from the germline V gene. The CDR3 is 15 amino acids. The chain's CDR3 is CASSLSVPGEGEQFF. CDR3 nucleotides: TGCGCCAGCAGCTTGAGTGTTCCCGGGGAGGGGGAGCAGTTCTTC.

The V call is TRBV18, the J call TRBJ2-3; 12 bases line up with TRBD2. The germline V gene has CDR1 KGHSH and CDR2 LQKENI. The junction had 1 base not matched to a gene; V was cut back by 3 bases and J by 6 bases. This CDR3 is built from 14 residues. The CDR3 here is CASSPGLAGDTQYF. Here the CDR3 DNA reads TGTGCCAGCTCACCCGGACTAGCGGGGGATACGCAGTATTTT.

This clone showed up just once. The CDR3 nucleotides are TGTGCCAGCAATCCAGGCTATTCCTACGAGCAGTACTTC. Protein sequence: CASNPGYSYEQYF. The rearrangement links TRBV2 to TRBJ2-7; D gene ambiguous. This CDR3 region has 13 residues. V shed 7 bases and J shed 1 base, with 11 bases lying between them. The V gene's germline CDR1 is SNHLY and CDR2 FYNNEI.

V gene TRBV28 combines with J gene TRBJ2-7, with 8 bases lining up with TRBD2. CDR1 MDHEN and CDR2 SYDVKM come from the germline V gene. The CDR3 is 15 amino acids. With 6 bases clipped from V and 6 bases from J, the junction kept 13 bases outside the gene matches. The CDR3, as DNA: TGTGCCAGCAGCCGACCGGGACTAGAAGGACTCGAGCAGTACTTC. Translation: CASSRPGLEGLEQYF.

This chain connects TRBV4-1 to TRBJ1-2; D remains ambiguous. CDR3 length equals 15 residues. CDR1 is MGHRA and CDR2 is YSYEKL in the germline V gene. The ends were cut back, 4 bases at V and 1 base at J, with 13 bases in the middle. This CDR3 is CASSPTPVNNYGYTF. CDR3 coding DNA: TGCGCCAGCAGCCCAACCCCAGTGAATAACTATGGCTACACCTTC.

CDR3 nucleotide sequence: TGCGCCAGCAGCCAGGCTAGCGGCTCAGATACGCAGTATTTT. This sequence encodes CASSQASGSDTQYF. V and J are TRBV5-1 and TRBJ2-3; the match to TRBD2 covers 7 bases. The CDR3 has 14 residues. Germline CDR1 SGHRS, CDR2 YFSETQ. V shed 4 bases and J 4 bases; nucleotides not matched to a gene: 6.

This sequence joins TRBV6-5 and TRBJ1-6, with 10 bases identical to TRBD1. Trimming cost V 4 bases and J 9 bases; bases outside gene matches: 9. Germline V gene sequence: CDR1 MNHEY, CDR2 SVGAGI. CDR3 length equals 16 residues. CDR3 loop: CASSSPTGGAASPLHF. CDR3 DNA sequence: TGTGCCAGCAGTTCCCCGACAGGGGGCGCGGCTTCACCCCTCCACTTT.

In its sample, this clone was seen once. The chain has TRBV25-1 and TRBJ2-7; 10 positions match TRBD2. The CDR3 length is 15 residues. With 4 bases clipped from V and 10 bases from J, the junction kept 13 bases outside the gene matches. Germline assignment: CDR1 MGHDK and CDR2 SYGVNS. Here the CDR3 reads CASSGDSLAGGPQYF. CDR3 DNA sequence: TGTGCCAGCAGTGGGGACTCCTTAGCGGGGGGCCCACAGTACTTC.

The chain has TRBV19 and TRBJ1-5; D uncertain. This CDR3 comprises 14 residues. V was shortened by 3 bases and J by 7 bases, with 13 bases between the two germline ends. In germline, CDR1 is LNHDA, CDR2 SQIVND (reference sequence). The CDR3 spells CASSIRRVGQPQHF. CDR3 sequence (DNA): TGTGCCAGTAGTATTAGGAGGGTCGGACAGCCCCAGCATTTT.

The rearrangement uses TRBV6-2 or TRBV6-3 and TRBJ1-6; D is undetermined. Trimming removed 2 bases from V and 7 bases from J, with 6 bases in between. This CDR3 is 13 amino acids long. CDR1 and CDR2 (germline): MNHEY, SVGEGT. In DNA, the CDR3 is TGTGCCAGCAGTTACATGAGGAATTCACCCCTCCACTTT. Translating gives CASSYMRNSPLHF.

The genes are TRBV5-5 and TRBJ2-5; 8 bases are a match to TRBD1. The V gene end was trimmed by 4 bases and the J gene end by 4 bases; junction bases not matched to a gene: 9. This CDR3 comprises 15 residues. Germline loops: CDR1 SGHKS, CDR2 YYEKEE (reference sequence). This chain's CDR3 is CASSDGFTGGETQYF. The CDR3 nucleotides read TGTGCCAGCAGCGATGGTTTCACAGGGGGAGAGACCCAGTACTTC.

The CDR3 DNA sequence: TGTGCCAGCAGGCACCGGGACAGGGGATACACTGAAGCTTTCTTT. It codes for CASRHRDRGYTEAFF. This sequence joins TRBV6-5 and TRBJ1-1, with TRBD1 matching over 10 bases. Germline CDR1 reads MNHEY; CDR2 reads SVGAGI. The J segment lost 3 bases and the V segment lost 6 bases, leaving 7 bases of the junction unmatched. This CDR3 spans 15 amino acids.

In this sample, this clone turned up once. The chain uses TRBV30 and TRBJ1-6; 7 positions agree with TRBD1. CDR1 is GTSNPN, CDR2 SVGIG, per germline (reference sequence). The CDR3 is 13 residues long. Unmatched junction bases numbered 5, after V lost 3 bases and J lost 9 bases. CDR3 protein: CAWSTGEVSPLHF. The CDR3 nucleotides read TGTGCCTGGAGCACAGGGGAGGTTTCACCCCTCCACTTT.

V is TRBV10-3 and J is TRBJ2-1, with D possibly TRBD2 on 5 matching bases. Germline CDR1 is ENHRY and CDR2 is SYGVKD. V was pared by 7 bases and J by 7 bases, with 11 bases between. The CDR3 sequence is 12 residues long. CDR3 nucleotides: TGTGCCATCACGGGGTCGGGTAATGAGCAGTTCTTC. Its protein is CAITGSGNEQFF.

The rearrangement uses TRBV20-1 and TRBJ2-7; 10 bases match TRBD1. V was pared by 3 bases and J by 1 base, with 6 bases of the junction left unmatched. Germline V gives CDR1 DFQATT, CDR2 SNEGSKA (reference sequence). The CDR3 spans 15 residues. CDR3 in amino acids: CSASFRDRGSYEQYF. For the CDR3, the DNA is TGCAGTGCTAGTTTCCGGGACAGGGGATCCTACGAGCAGTACTTC.

V usage is TRBV5-6 and J usage is TRBJ1-2, with unresolved D. The CDR3 is 14 amino acids. The V end lost 4 bases, the J end lost 2 bases, and 12 bases lay between the germline ends. Per germline, CDR1 SGHDT and CDR2 YYEEEE. CDR3 residues: CASSLGASNYGYTF. CDR3 nucleotide sequence: TGTGCCAGCAGCCTAGGTGCGAGCAACTATGGCTACACCTTC.

Here the CDR3 DNA reads TGTGCCAGCAGTGAACCCGTGCCCCTCCACTTT. Protein sequence: CASSEPVPLHF. The chain carries TRBV6-1 and TRBJ1-6; D is uncertain. The CDR3 is 11 residues long. Germline CDR1 MNHNS, CDR2 SASEGT. The V gene lost 2 bases and the J gene lost 13 bases, with 6 bases spanning the gap.

V gene TRBV20-1 combines with J gene TRBJ1-5, with 7 bases aligning to TRBD1. Looked up from germline, CDR1 is DFQATT and CDR2 is SNEGSKA (reference sequence). The CDR3 sequence is 14 residues long. Unmatched junction bases numbered 5, after V lost 3 bases and J lost 3 bases. The DNA for the CDR3 is TGCAGTGCTAGTCCGACAGGGAACAATCAGCCCCAGCATTTT. Protein product: CSASPTGNNQPQHF.

The V and J genes are TRBV7-2 and TRBJ1-3; 7 bases agree with TRBD1. CDR1 is SGHTA, CDR2 FQGNSA, per germline. J was trimmed by 0 bases and V by 5 bases; bases with no gene match: 4. This CDR3 is built from 15 residues. The CDR3 DNA sequence: TGTGCCAGCAGCGTCGGGGACAGCTCTGGAAACACCATATATTTT. It specifies CASSVGDSSGNTIYF.